Listed here are 12 T cell receptor beta chains from one sample, sequenced in a study of CD8 T cells in Susac syndrome. Random-hexamer reverse transcription was applied to roughly 0.45 to 1 ug RNA. From the immunoSEQ multiplex PCR reads, TCRdb called clonotypes with MiXCR, one entry per CDR3 protein. The data contain about 300,000 distinct CDR3 sequences, about nine tenths of them singletons. Sequencing was performed on CD8+ T cells from PBMCs. All receptors come from a human donor with multiple sclerosis.

This clonotype was seen only once. The J gene is TRBJ2-7, the V gene TRBV6-2 or TRBV6-3, with 13 bases aligning to TRBD2. J lost 4 bases, V lost 2 bases, and 8 bases had no gene match. The CDR3 has 17 amino acids. Germline values: CDR1 MNHEY, CDR2 SVGEGT. CDR3 sequence (DNA): TGTGCCAGCAGTTACGCGGGACTAGCGGGGCGCGTATACGAGCAGTACTTC. It yields the protein CASSYAGLAGRVYEQYF.

CDR3 region: CASSTRQTQETQYF. The CDR3 nucleotides are TGTGCCAGCAGCACCCGACAGACCCAAGAGACCCAGTACTTC. The rearrangement joins TRBV21-1 to TRBJ2-5; the D segment call TRBD1 is taken from the table without a DNA check. TRBV21-1 is a pseudogene. The CDR3 is 14 amino acids.

V is TRBV15 and J is TRBJ2-2; 16 nucleotides agree with TRBD2. Germline loops: CDR1 LNHNV, CDR2 YYDKDF (reference sequence). V shed 7 bases, J shed 0 bases, and the junction held 5 bases outside the gene matches. The CDR3 runs to 18 residues. CDR3: CATNKGTSGRANTGELFF. The CDR3 nucleotides are TGTGCCACCAATAAGGGGACTAGCGGGAGGGCGAACACCGGGGAGCTGTTTTTT.

The gene calls are TRBV2 and TRBJ2-1, with TRBD2 matching over 9 bases. Germline loops: CDR1 SNHLY, CDR2 FYNNEI. J lost 8 bases, V lost 3 bases, and 8 bases had no gene match. This CDR3 contains 15 residues. DNA of the CDR3: TGTGCCAGCAGTGAGGTGGCGGGAGGGAACGATGAGCAGTTCTTC. It encodes CASSEVAGGNDEQFF.

The chain uses TRBV15 and TRBJ1-1, with D possibly being TRBD1 (6 bases). V lost 5 bases, J lost 3 bases, and 10 bases lay in between. CDR3 length equals 13 residues. Germline V gives CDR1 LNHNV, CDR2 YYDKDF (reference sequence). CDR3 residues: CATSFYRDTEAFF. Here the CDR3 DNA reads TGTGCCACCAGCTTCTACAGGGACACTGAAGCTTTCTTT.

The V call is TRBV5-8, the J call TRBJ2-1; TRBD2 might be the D (5 bases). Trimming stripped 0 bases from V and 6 bases from J, with 13 bases between. The CDR3 has 15 residues. Germline CDR1 is SGHTS and CDR2 is YDEGEE. In DNA, the CDR3 is TGTGCCAGCAGCTTGGTGGGAGTTTGGTTCAATGAGCAGTTCTTC. Its translation is CASSLVGVWFNEQFF.

V and J are TRBV9 and TRBJ2-1; a possible D gene is TRBD1 (5 bases). CDR1 and CDR2 (germline): SGDLS, YYNGEE. V was shortened by 0 bases and J by 8 bases, with 15 bases between the two germline ends. The CDR3 length is 15 residues. Here the CDR3 DNA reads TGTGCCAGCAGCGTAGACGCAGACGTCAGGGATGAGCAGTTCTTC. It yields the protein CASSVDADVRDEQFF.

The chain is built from TRBV27 and TRBJ2-1; D gene unclear. Germline V gene sequence: CDR1 MNHEY, CDR2 SMNVEV (reference sequence). The CDR3 has 10 residues. V gave up 7 bases and J gave up 8 bases, with 6 bases separating them. The CDR3 loop reads CASMGYEQFF. The CDR3 DNA reads TGTGCCAGCATGGGCTATGAGCAGTTCTTC.

V is TRBV5-5 and J is TRBJ2-3; 7 nucleotides agree with TRBD1. V dropped 5 bases and J dropped 3; count of bases not matched to a gene: 9. The germline V gene has CDR1 SGHKS and CDR2 YYEKEE (reference sequence). This CDR3 is 15 amino acids long. The CDR3 bases are TGTGCCAGCAGTTCGGGACAGTTTGCTACAGATACGCAGTATTTT. This gives the protein CASSSGQFATDTQYF.

V gene TRBV18 combines with J gene TRBJ2-1; 7 nucleotides agree with TRBD2. This CDR3 is built from 17 residues. After removal of 2 bases from V and 4 bases from J, the junction contained 11 bases not matched to a gene. Germline CDR1 and CDR2: KGHSH and LQKENI. The CDR3 DNA sequence: TGTGCCAGCTCACCAAATATCCGGGACTACACTTACAATGAGCAGTTCTTC. It yields the protein CASSPNIRDYTYNEQFF. The variable domain in full, with the rest retrieved from reference TRBV18 and TRBJ2-1, is NAGVMQNPRHLVRRRGQEARLRCSPMKGHSHVYWYRQLPEEGLKFMVYLQKENIIDESGMPKERFSAEFPKEGPSILRIQQVVRGDSAAYFCASSPNIRDYTYNEQFFGPGTRLTVL.

The chain joins TRBV19 to TRBJ2-1; D uncertain. The germline V and J ends were trimmed by 6 bases and 0 bases, with 6 bases remaining between them. This CDR3 region has 13 residues. Germline CDR1 is LNHDA and CDR2 is SQIVND (reference sequence). In DNA, the CDR3 is TGTGCCAGTAGCAAAGACTCCTACAATGAGCAGTTCTTC. The encoded protein is CASSKDSYNEQFF.

This clonotype was observed a handful of times. CDR3 nucleotides: TGCAGCGTTGTTGGGGGCAGCTCCTACAATGAGCAGTTCTTC. Encoded protein: CSVVGGSSYNEQFF. The gene calls are TRBV29-1 and TRBJ2-1, with D perhaps TRBD1 (6 bases). This CDR3 has 14 amino acids. Germline values: CDR1 SQVTM, CDR2 ANQGSEA. V was clipped by 4 bases and J by 0 bases, with 10 bases between them.